Below are 15 T cell receptor beta chains sequenced from a single sample in a study of control samples from healthy donors and cancer patients. Data came from immunoSEQ multiplex PCR; TCRdb stores just in-frame clones and leaves some out. The table shows 75,000 to 90,000 clones, with around 86% occurring only once. Source material: PBMCs. Receptors were obtained from a woman aged 50 to 60 with colorectal cancer.

This chain uses TRBV6-5 with TRBJ1-6, with a weak D call TRBD1 (5 bases). Deletions cut 0 bases from V and 9 bases from J, with 15 bases between. This CDR3 contains 16 residues. Germline V lookup: CDR1 MNHEY, CDR2 SVGAGI. CDR3 protein: CASSYSRGAGGSPLHF. In DNA form, the CDR3 reads TGTGCCAGCAGTTACTCGAGAGGGGCCGGGGGTTCACCCCTCCACTTT.

The chain employs TRBV6-1 and TRBJ2-2; D unresolved. The germline V gene encodes CDR1 MNHNS and CDR2 SASEGT. V shed 2 bases and J shed 1 base, with 5 bases lying between them. The CDR3 runs to 14 residues. This CDR3 is CASSEKRNTGELFF. The DNA of the CDR3 is TGTGCCAGCAGTGAAAAAAGGAACACCGGGGAGCTGTTTTTT.

The chain employs TRBV3-1 (or the pseudogene TRBV3-2) and TRBJ2-2; D is ambiguous. Germline V CDR1 and CDR2: LGHDT, YNNKEL (reference sequence). The CDR3 runs to 12 residues. V was cut by 5 bases and J by 5 bases, with 6 bases left in between. The CDR3 region has the DNA TGTGCCAGCAGCGTCGCAACCGGGGAGCTGTTTTTT. Its translation: CASSVATGELFF.

The chain joins TRBV10-2 to TRBJ2-1; tentative D call: TRBD2 (5 bases). Trimming cost V 4 bases and J 3 bases, with 13 bases left between them. CDR3 length equals 15 residues. CDR1 is WSHSY and CDR2 is SAAADI in the germline V gene. The DNA of the CDR3 is TGCGCCAGCAGTGGGGAGCGGTTGGGCTACAATGAGCAGTTCTTC. Amino acid sequence: CASSGERLGYNEQFF.

The V call is TRBV2, the J call TRBJ1-1; no clear D. Germline-derived CDR1 and CDR2 are SNHLY and FYNNEI. CDR3 length: 13 amino acids. With 7 bases removed from V and 2 bases from J, the gap between germline ends came to 11 bases. CDR3 in amino acids: CASTVGENTEAFF. The CDR3 DNA reads as TGTGCCAGCACGGTAGGTGAAAACACTGAAGCTTTCTTT.

The genes are TRBV11-2 and TRBJ2-4, with 9 positions matching TRBD2. CDR1 is SGHAT, CDR2 FQNNGV, per germline. This CDR3 region has 17 residues. Trimming cost V 5 bases and J 0 bases; bases outside gene matches: 8. The CDR3 spells CASSQDMRGGAKNIQYF. In DNA form, the CDR3 reads TGTGCCAGCAGCCAAGATATGCGGGGGGGAGCCAAAAACATTCAGTACTTC.

The genes are TRBV10-3 and TRBJ2-1; the D call may be TRBD1 or TRBD2 (6 bases each). CDR3 length equals 16 residues. Deletions cut 1 base from V and 2 bases from J, with 12 bases between. Germline CDR1 is ENHRY and CDR2 is SYGVKD. The CDR3: CAISELGGGTYNEQFF. DNA of the CDR3: TGTGCCATCAGTGAGTTAGGAGGGGGGACCTACAATGAGCAGTTCTTC.

V gene TRBV19 combines with J gene TRBJ1-5; possibly TRBD1 for D (5 bases). CDR3 length: 16 amino acids. Germline CDR1 and CDR2: LNHDA and SQIVND (reference sequence). Trimming stripped 2 bases from V and 1 base from J, with 12 bases between. The CDR3 DNA is TGTGCCAGTAGTATATGGGGCGCAATGAGCAATCAGCCCCAGCATTTT. Its protein is CASSIWGAMSNQPQHF.

This sequence joins TRBV4-3 and TRBJ1-2; 7 positions agree with TRBD1. Germline V gene sequence: CDR1 LGHNA, CDR2 YSLEER. The CDR3 covers 16 residues. V lost 0 bases, J lost 4 bases, and 8 bases stayed unmatched. This CDR3 reads CASSQESKGASYGYTF. The DNA of the CDR3 is TGCGCCAGCAGCCAAGAATCGAAGGGGGCTAGCTATGGCTACACCTTC.

This clone has a handful of counts. The chain recombines TRBV30 with TRBJ1-6; D unclear. The CDR3 runs to 17 residues. Germline CDR1 GTSNPN, CDR2 SVGIG (reference sequence). V was pared by 1 base and J by 0 bases, with 13 bases between. CDR3 coding DNA: TGTGCCTGGAGTGGGCAGATTCTTAGCTCCTATAATTCACCCCTCCACTTT. Its protein product is CAWSGQILSSYNSPLHF.

CDR3 coding DNA: TGTGCCAGCAGCATGGACAGGGGGCGGAAGAACACCGGGGAGCTGTTTTTT. Protein: CASSMDRGRKNTGELFF. The chain is built from TRBV7-9 and TRBJ2-2; 11 bases match TRBD1. CDR1 and CDR2 from the germline V gene are SEHNR and FQNEAQ (reference sequence). The CDR3 extends over 17 amino acids. The V and J ends lost 5 bases and 1 base, in that order; junction bases with no gene match: 6.

The CDR3 loop is CATSGGGTHYGYTF. In nucleotides, the CDR3 is TGTGCCACCAGCGGTGGGGGGACCCATTATGGCTACACCTTC. The J gene is TRBJ1-2, the V gene TRBV15, with D possibly matching TRBD1 (5 bases). Germline CDR1 LNHNV, CDR2 YYDKDF (reference sequence). This CDR3 has 14 amino acids. V lost 5 bases, J lost 5 bases, and 15 bases lay in between.

The rearrangement joins TRBV6-5 to TRBJ1-2; D is possibly TRBD1 (5 bases). The germline CDR1 and CDR2 sequences are MNHEY and SVGAGI. Trimming removed 2 bases from V and 8 bases from J, with 21 bases in between. There are 16 residues in the CDR3. The CDR3 coding sequence is TGTGCCAGCAGTTACACCCACCGGACAAGGTTTCGGGGCTACACCTTC. Its translation: CASSYTHRTRFRGYTF.

The CDR3 DNA reads as TGTGCCAGCTCAGCCCGAGCCGGTGGCTACACCTTC. Translating gives CASSARAGGYTF. The J gene is TRBJ1-2, the V gene TRBV18; D unclear. The germline gives CDR1 KGHSH, CDR2 LQKENI. V was shortened by 5 bases and J by 7 bases, with 11 bases between the two germline ends. The CDR3 length is 12 residues.

This sequence joins TRBV19 and TRBJ2-2; D gene ambiguous. The germline V gene encodes CDR1 LNHDA and CDR2 SQIVND (reference sequence). Deletions cut 5 bases from V and 0 bases from J, with 7 bases between. This CDR3 has 14 residues. The CDR3 DNA reads TGTGCCAGTAGTGCCTATTCGAACACCGGGGAGCTGTTTTTT. It is translated as CASSAYSNTGELFF.